This T cell receptor (beta chain) was sequenced during a study of metastatic and nonmetastatic thyroid tumors (dated by TCRdb to between 2020 and 2021). Background on the whole study: Repertoires were compared across peripheral blood and tumor or nodule tissue samples from malignant and benign thyroid patients.

Based on the germline V gene, the CDR1 and CDR2 sequences are SGHRS and YFSETQ. After removal of 3 bases from V and 6 bases from J, the junction retains 15 bases not matched to a gene. Including the terminal cysteine and phenylalanine, the CDR3 comprises 17 residues. Solely the CDR3 DNA is kept, with 51 bases framed from the first base. This clone was seen many times. The target of this receptor is not known. One base away there is no much larger clone; base qualities are not given. No patient had received any treatment before thyroid surgery. Using T-cell receptor beta sequencing, the researchers looked back retrospectively at clinical samples from patients, gathered between about 2012 and 2018. Library construction relied on PCR. The sequencing machine was an Illumina HiSeq 4000. High-throughput sequencing was used to profile the CDR3 region of the TCR beta-chain in every patient. On the authors' methods: CDR3 differences across clinicopathological groups were used to build a classifier for discriminating distant-metastatic papillary thyroid cancer patients. The Shannon index was used to measure repertoire diversity, and the Morisita-Horn index was used to measure how similar tumor and blood repertoires were. TCRdb reanalyzed the raw reads on its own, using fastp at Q25 for trimming and MiXCR for clone calling, and kept in-frame beta chains. These V and J calls derive from TCRdb rather than the authors' analysis. The sample table shows about 39,000 clones, and about 19% are seen once. The ten biggest clones cover roughly 13% of the sample.

Broader findings and caveats from the paper: TCR beta diversity was reported as significantly higher in malignant tumors than in benign nodules, in both blood and tumor samples.

This TCR derives from a female donor with papillary thyroid cancer or a benign thyroid nodule (not recorded which). Some clones in this sample may be carry-over from other donors' samples. Sequencing input: tumor tissue. The chain is made from TRBV5-1 and TRBJ2-3; TRBD1 aligns with 8 central bases. The CDR3 reads CASSSVRTGLGTDTQYF. Read as DNA, the sequence is TGCGCCAGCAGCTCGGTACGGACAGGGTTAGGGACTGATACGCAGTATTTT.